A single T cell receptor (beta chain) is shown here with its context. The entry originates in a study of CD8 T cells in Susac syndrome. Study information: Sequenced Susac syndrome patients included roughly six with clinically active disease and 8 or 9 in remission.

The germline gives CDR1 SGHVS, CDR2 FQNEAQ. Trimming at V came to 5 bases and at J to 9 bases, leaving 15 bases not matched to a gene. This CDR3 is built from 15 residues. Reverse transcription used about 0.45 to 1 ug RNA and random hexamers. From the immunoSEQ multiplex PCR reads, TCRdb called clonotypes with MiXCR, one entry per CDR3 protein. The top ten hold about 0.12% of the sample, which has around 170,000 distinct CDR3 sequences, approximately 94% seen once. The specimen sequenced was CD4+ T cells from PBMCs. This clonotype was sampled from a human donor with Susac syndrome. The chain employs TRBV7-8 and TRBJ2-5; 7 bases are shared with TRBD2. CDR3 bases: TGTGCCAGCAGCCGCTCGACTAGCCGGGGGGTGGCCCAGTACTTC. Translated, it gives CASSRSTSRGVAQYF.